Listed here is a single TCR beta chain. No antigen is known for it. The donor population consisted of healthy HIV-negative adults with no recent acute infections or vaccinations. Within Nashville, Tennessee resided all donors, each a Caucasian adult. This specimen belongs to a study of shared clonotypes between healthy human individuals. Findings of the study overall: Enrolling few donors narrowed the genetic and exposure-history diversity that was represented.

Per germline, CDR1 SGHDT and CDR2 YYEEEE. V shed 8 bases and J 4 bases; nucleotides not matched to a gene: 4. The CDR3 has 13 amino acids. At the deep level, the assay was run. Data came from immunoSEQ multiplex PCR; TCRdb stores just in-frame clones and leaves some out. The repertoire holds about 1.1 million clones, with approximately 77% as singletons. The origin of this receptor is a young man in good health. Some clones in this sample may be carry-over from other donors' samples. This sequence joins TRBV5-6 and TRBJ2-5, with 11 bases identical to TRBD2. Material for sequencing was memory CD4+ T cells from PBMCs. Stated subset: CD45RA-negative fraction. CDR3 sequence reads: CASTSGSRETQYF. The CDR3 nucleotides are TGTGCCAGTACTAGCGGGAGTCGAGAGACCCAGTACTTC.